This entry is about one T cell receptor beta chain. The CDR3 length is 18 residues. Trimming cost V 4 bases and J 3 bases; bases outside gene matches: 9. Germline V gives CDR1 LNHDA, CDR2 SQIVND (reference sequence). The data stem from a study of blood T cell repertoires in COVID-19. Study-wide background: Acute and convalescent COVID-19 specimens originated in the United States, Italy and Spain. Nucleic acid was either cDNA or gDNA, and it came from T cells, B-cell-depleted T cells, or PBMCs.

How the authors handled the data: Reference gene primers were amplified, and this amplification served to estimate nucleated cell counts. This table comes from immunoSEQ multiplex PCR, and its TCRdb copy is limited to in-frame clones, with some not included. The V and J calls and clone size come from that table; D and trimming were worked out from the DNA. The sample includes 150,000 to 200,000 clones, about 88% of them seen just once. The specimen was peripheral blood. The gene calls are TRBV19 and TRBJ2-1; the match to TRBD2 covers 13 bases. The TCR sequence derives from a man in his 60s with acute or convalescent COVID-19. The CDR3: CASSTTRTSGSFYNEQFF. The DNA of the CDR3 is TGTGCCAGTAGTACAACCCGGACTAGCGGGAGTTTCTACAATGAGCAGTTCTTC.